Below, 13 T cell receptor beta chains from the same sample are listed, as sequenced in a study of blood T cell repertoires in COVID-19. TCRdb's table, derived via immunoSEQ multiplex PCR, lists solely in-frame clones and lacks some. The sample consists of roughly 220,000 clones, 80% to 90% of them appearing once. Sample: peripheral blood. These receptors originate from a woman in her 40s who had recovered from COVID-19.

The J gene is TRBJ2-3, the V gene TRBV5-1, with TRBD2 matching 9 bases. The J segment lost 5 bases and the V segment lost 0 bases, leaving 16 bases of the junction unmatched. Germline CDR1 is SGHRS and CDR2 is YFSETQ. The CDR3 covers 19 residues. The DNA of the CDR3 is TGCGCCAGCAGCTTGGTGTTTAGCGGGGGAGGTGTAAGAGGAGATACGCAGTATTTT. Translation gives CASSLVFSGGGVRGDTQYF. Filled out from reference TRBV5-1 and TRBJ2-3, the complete variable domain reads KAGVTQTPRYLIKTRGQQVTLSCSPISGHRSVSWYQQTPGQGLQFLFEYFSETQRNKGNFPGRFSGRQFSNSRSEMNVSTLELGDSALYLCASSLVFSGGGVRGDTQYFGPGTRLTVL.

The rearrangement uses TRBV5-1 and TRBJ2-2; no definite D call. The CDR3 extends over 17 amino acids. CDR1 is SGHRS and CDR2 is YFSETQ in the germline V gene. Trimming took 0 bases from V and 2 from J, leaving 14 bases between them. CDR3 loop: CASSLAANPTNTGELFF. The CDR3 coding sequence is TGCGCCAGCAGCTTGGCCGCAAACCCCACAAACACCGGGGAGCTGTTTTTT.

The chain links TRBV10-2 to TRBJ1-1, with D possibly matching TRBD1 (6 bases). Germline values: CDR1 WSHSY, CDR2 SAAADI. V shed 5 bases and J shed 12 bases, with 16 bases lying between them. The CDR3 consists of 12 residues. The CDR3 DNA is TGCGCCAGCAGTAAGGGGGAACTGGAGTCTTTCTTT. This codes for CASSKGELESFF.

The chain uses TRBV18 and TRBJ2-1, with TRBD2 matching over 7 bases. The CDR3 sequence is 14 residues long. V trimming: 1 base; J trimming: 5 bases; junction bases outside the gene matches: 2. Looked up from germline, CDR1 is KGHSH and CDR2 is LQKENI. The CDR3, as DNA: TGTGCCAGCTCACCACGCGGGGGTGACAATGAGCAGTTCTTC. Its translation: CASSPRGGDNEQFF.

The V and J genes are TRBV5-1 and TRBJ2-1, with 10 bases aligning to TRBD1. From germline, CDR1 is SGHRS and CDR2 YFSETQ. This CDR3 spans 15 amino acids. V shed 4 bases, J shed 7 bases, and the junction held 8 bases outside the gene matches. The CDR3 coding sequence is TGCGCCAGCAGCCGACCGGGACAGGGGAAGAATGAGCAGTTCTTC. Its protein product is CASSRPGQGKNEQFF.

The chain employs TRBV7-8 and TRBJ1-1, with D hard to call. Deletions cut 6 bases from V and 4 bases from J, with 18 bases between. This CDR3 is 15 amino acids long. Germline V gene sequence: CDR1 SGHVS, CDR2 FQNEAQ. In DNA form, the CDR3 reads TGTGCCAGCAGTTTTGACCGACCGGCGGGCACTGAAGCTTTCTTT. Amino acids: CASSFDRPAGTEAFF. Full variable domain (remainder filled in from reference TRBV7-8 and TRBJ1-1): GAGVSQSPRYKVAKRGQDVALRCDPISGHVSLFWYQQALGQGPEFLTYFQNEAQLDKSGLPSDRFFAERPEGSVSTLKIQRTQQEDSAVYLCASSFDRPAGTEAFFGQGTRLTVV.

The rearrangement links TRBV7-8 to TRBJ1-2; 7 nucleotides line up with TRBD1. This CDR3 spans 16 amino acids. CDR1 is SGHVS and CDR2 is FQNEAQ in the germline V gene. J lost 8 bases, V lost 1 base, and 13 bases had no gene match. As DNA, the CDR3 is TGTGCCAGCAGCTTAGTGGTAGTAACAACAGGGGAAGGCTACACCTTC. Its translation is CASSLVVVTTGEGYTF.

The DNA of the CDR3 is TGTGCCATCAGTGAGTCGCCGGGGAGGGCGGAGGGCTACACCTTC. Amino acids: CAISESPGRAEGYTF. The chain has TRBV10-3 and TRBJ1-2, with D unresolved. The CDR3 loop spans 15 amino acids. The germline V gene has CDR1 ENHRY and CDR2 SYGVKD. Trimming removed 0 bases from V and 8 bases from J, with 16 bases in between.

The CDR3 DNA reads TGCGCCAGCAGCCAAGAAGGCCGCGGGGCGGGTGAAAAACTGTTTTTT. This encodes CASSQEGRGAGEKLFF. The V and J genes are TRBV4-3 and TRBJ1-4; D is possibly TRBD1 (5 bases). Trimming removed 0 bases from V and 7 bases from J, with 15 bases in between. The CDR3 loop spans 16 amino acids. Per the germline V gene, CDR1 is LGHNA and CDR2 is YSLEER.

This chain connects TRBV5-4 to TRBJ2-1; a possible D gene is TRBD2 (7 bases). From germline, CDR1 is SGHNT and CDR2 YYREEE (reference sequence). The length of the CDR3 is 15 residues. V was trimmed by 0 bases and J by 7 bases, leaving 14 bases between them. The CDR3 reads CASSLEGGTWNEQFF. The CDR3 nucleotides are TGTGCCAGCAGCTTGGAGGGGGGGACGTGGAATGAGCAGTTCTTC. Supplemented by reference TRBV5-4 and TRBJ2-1, the full variable domain reads ETGVTQSPTHLIKTRGQQVTLRCSSQSGHNTVSWYQQALGQGPQFIFQYYREEENGRGNFPPRFSGLQFPNYSSELNVNALELDDSALYLCASSLEGGTWNEQFFGPGTRLTVL.

This clone turned up a few times. V usage is TRBV29-1 and J usage is TRBJ1-1; the D gene is possibly TRBD1 (6 bases). Trimming left V 7 bases short and J 1 base short, with 10 bases between. Per the germline V gene, CDR1 is SQVTM and CDR2 is ANQGSEA. This CDR3 has 12 amino acids. The CDR3 nucleotides are TGCAGCGCCATGGACAGGAACACTGAAGCTTTCTTT. It yields the protein CSAMDRNTEAFF.

The genes are TRBV14 and TRBJ2-1; D gene uncertain. Germline CDR1 reads SGHDN; CDR2 reads FVKESK. The V end was cut by 1 base, the J end by 3 bases, with 7 bases between. This CDR3 is 14 amino acids long. The CDR3 DNA reads TGTGCCAGCAGCCAAGCTCAGAACTACAATGAGCAGTTCTTC. It translates to CASSQAQNYNEQFF.

The V call is TRBV7-3, the J call TRBJ2-1, with 7 nucleotides matching TRBD2. Germline-derived CDR1 and CDR2 are SGHTA and FQGTGA. The J segment lost 4 bases and the V segment lost 2 bases, leaving 5 bases of the junction unmatched. This CDR3 region has 15 residues. CDR3 residues: CASSLQGGSYNEQFF. DNA for the CDR3: TGTGCCAGCAGCTTACAGGGAGGGTCGTACAATGAGCAGTTCTTC.